The next 28 T cell receptor beta chains were all read from a single sample in a study of blood T cells in healthy people across ages. Alongside a J-beta primer mix, a sample-barcoded 5' primer served in a second PCR lasting roughly 7 to 11 cycles. MiXCR, run by TCRdb on the 5' RACE reads, gives a single entry per CDR3 protein. Of around 990,000 distinct CDR3 sequences listed, under 40% are singletons. The specimen was blood. Source of these receptors: a man aged 18-30 years in good health.

In the case of this clonotype: Without the conserved terminal phenylalanine or tryptophan, this CDR3 likely stems from a read error. The CDR3 DNA sequence: TGTGCCATCAAAGGACCGGCCGGCTATGATAGCTCCTACAATGAGCAGTACTTG. Amino acid sequence: CAIKGPAGYDSSYNEQYL. J is TRBJ2-7 and V is TRBV10-3, with unresolved D. Germline CDR1 is ENHRY and CDR2 is SYGVKD. The CDR3 runs to 18 residues. Trimming shortened V by 7 bases and J by 7 bases, and 32 bases separated the two germline ends.

This clonotype was counted only a few times. The chain carries TRBV4-3 and TRBJ1-4, with TRBD1 matching 9 bases. Trimming at V came to 0 bases and at J to 8 bases, leaving 10 bases not matched to a gene. The CDR3 contains 17 residues. CDR1 LGHNA and CDR2 YSLEER come from the germline V gene. The CDR3 here is CASSQERTGVFGEKLFF. The CDR3 DNA sequence: TGCGCCAGCAGCCAAGAAAGGACAGGGGTTTTTGGGGAAAAACTGTTTTTT.

This clonotype was seen a few times. V and J are TRBV11-2 and TRBJ2-4, with D possibly being TRBD1 (5 bases). V was pared by 5 bases and J by 5 bases, with 16 bases between. Germline loops: CDR1 SGHAT, CDR2 FQNNGV. The CDR3 contains 15 residues. The DNA for the CDR3 is TGTGCCAGCAGCGCAGGGTATCTTTGGCAAAACATTCAGTACTTC. This codes for CASSAGYLWQNIQYF.

V gene TRBV7-2 combines with J gene TRBJ2-5; D is unclear. The J call is in doubt because the DNA end fits TRBJ2-7 better. The germline V gene encodes CDR1 SGHTA and CDR2 FQGNSA. The CDR3 covers 12 residues. The DNA for the CDR3 is TGTGCCAGCAGCTTAGTCAGGAGCGAGCAGTACTTC. Translation gives CASSLVRSEQYF.

This clonotype was detected many times. The gene calls are TRBV5-1 and TRBJ2-1, with D tentatively TRBD2 (5 bases). The V gene's germline CDR1 is SGHRS and CDR2 YFSETQ. V was trimmed by 4 bases and J by 1 base, leaving 12 bases between them. The CDR3 spans 15 residues. The CDR3 sequence is CASSTQAESYNEQFF. CDR3 nucleotides: TGCGCCAGCAGCACACAAGCGGAGTCCTACAATGAGCAGTTCTTC.

The chain joins TRBV4-1 to TRBJ1-2; 8 nucleotides line up with TRBD1. The V gene's germline CDR1 is MGHRA and CDR2 YSYEKL. V shed 4 bases and J 8 bases; nucleotides not matched to a gene: 9. This CDR3 is built from 14 residues. DNA for the CDR3: TGCGCCAGCAGCCCTCCGGACAGGGATAAAGGCTACACCTTC. It translates to CASSPPDRDKGYTF.

V usage is TRBV6-2 or TRBV6-3 and J usage is TRBJ2-5; TRBD1 or TRBD2 may be the D gene (5 bases each). The DNA end is more similar to TRBJ2-7, so the J call may be wrong. Looked up from germline, CDR1 is MNHEY and CDR2 is SVGEGT. This CDR3 is 14 amino acids long. The CDR3 spells CASSGTSKNYEQYF. As DNA, the CDR3 is TGTGCCAGCAGCGGGACCTCTAAAAATTACGAGCAGTACTTC.

This clonotype was recorded only once. The J gene is TRBJ1-1, the V gene TRBV10-3; TRBD1 is a possible D gene (6 bases). The CDR3 runs 17 residues. V lost 4 bases, J lost 1 base, and 19 bases lay in between. The germline CDR1 and CDR2 sequences are ENHRY and SYGVKD. The CDR3 bases are TGTGCCATCAGTGGGGGTCCCTACAGGGCCGGGAACACTGAAGCTTTCTTT. Its protein product is CAISGGPYRAGNTEAFF.

V is TRBV20-1 and J is TRBJ2-4; 11 bases map to TRBD2. TRBJ2-5 matches the DNA end more closely, so the J call is doubtful. The germline V gene has CDR1 DFQATT and CDR2 SNEGSKA (reference sequence). The CDR3 extends over 13 amino acids. CDR3 protein: CSAYSGGEETQYF. CDR3 DNA sequence: TGCAGTGCTTATAGCGGGGGGGAAGAGACCCAGTACTTC.

This clonotype has a handful of counts. The J gene is TRBJ2-4, the V gene TRBV7-8; D possibly corresponds to TRBD2 (6 bases). The germline V and J ends were trimmed by 5 bases and 8 bases, with 16 bases remaining between them. This CDR3 has 14 amino acids. Germline loops: CDR1 SGHVS, CDR2 FQNEAQ. The CDR3 reads CASSGEVGGDIQYF. For the CDR3, the DNA is TGTGCCAGCAGCGGGGAGGTCGGTGGAGACATTCAGTACTTC.

This clonotype was counted only a few times. The chain is built from TRBV2 and TRBJ1-2; D is unresolved. Trimming cost V 6 bases and J 1 base, with 6 bases left between them. Germline V gives CDR1 SNHLY, CDR2 FYNNEI. CDR3 length: 12 residues. This chain's CDR3 is CASRRVNYGYTF. DNA for the CDR3: TGTGCCAGCAGGCGGGTTAACTATGGCTACACCTTC.

This rearrangement joins TRBV19 to TRBJ1-2; 9 nucleotides align to TRBD1. Germline lookup yields CDR1 LNHDA and CDR2 SQIVND (reference sequence). With V trimmed by 6 bases and J by 6 bases, 8 bases remained unmatched. The CDR3 totals 14 residues. The CDR3 DNA is TGTGCCAGTAGGACAGGGGGGACCTTTAATGGCTACACCTTC. Protein product: CASRTGGTFNGYTF. Full variable domain (rest looked up from reference TRBV19 and TRBJ1-2): DGGITQSPKYLFRKEGQNVTLSCEQNLNHDAMYWYRQDPGQGLRLIYYSQIVNDFQKGDIAEGYSVSREKKESFPLTVTSAQKNPTAFYLCASRTGGTFNGYTFGSGTRLTVV.

This clonotype appeared many times. J is TRBJ2-1 and V is TRBV5-1; D unresolved. The CDR3 loop spans 14 amino acids. Trimming left V 1 base short and J 1 base short, with 6 bases between. Germline-derived CDR1 and CDR2 are SGHRS and YFSETQ. CDR3: CASSLTSSYNEQFF. The CDR3 DNA reads TGCGCCAGCAGCTTGACATCATCCTACAATGAGCAGTTCTTC.

The J gene is TRBJ1-1, the V gene TRBV20-1; D is ambiguous. The CDR3 extends over 12 amino acids. V gave up 0 bases and J gave up 7 bases, with 9 bases separating them. From germline, CDR1 is DFQATT and CDR2 SNEGSKA (reference sequence). In DNA form, the CDR3 reads TGCAGTGCTAGAGAGGGGAGAAATGAAGCTTTCTTT. Protein: CSAREGRNEAFF.

V and J are TRBV12-5 and TRBJ2-1; 7 positions agree with TRBD2. With the DNA end fitting TRBJ2-7 better, the J assignment may be wrong. Germline CDR1 is LGHNT and CDR2 is FRNRAP. The CDR3 has 15 amino acids. CDR3 nucleotides: TGTGCTAGTGGTTTAGCCGGGGGGTCCTACAATGAGCAGTACTTC. As protein: CASGLAGGSYNEQYF.

The J gene is TRBJ2-1, the V gene TRBV6-4; the D is unclear. The CDR3 is 13 residues long. From germline, CDR1 is MRHNA and CDR2 SNTAGT. V was pared by 8 bases and J by 9 bases, with 17 bases between. The CDR3 nucleotides read TGTGCCAGCGCCAGCCACGTGAGCAGTGAGCAGTTCTTC. It is translated as CASASHVSSEQFF.

This clonotype was picked up a small number of times. The rearrangement uses TRBV5-6 and TRBJ1-2, with D perhaps TRBD1 (5 bases). Deletions cut 9 bases from V and 8 bases from J, with 17 bases between. The CDR3 is made up of 12 amino acids. Germline V gene sequence: CDR1 SGHDT, CDR2 YYEEEE. This chain's CDR3 is CATKNSRDGYTF. The CDR3 DNA is TGTGCCACCAAGAATTCGAGGGACGGCTACACCTTC.

The V call is TRBV7-2, the J call TRBJ2-7; no reliable D call. V shed 2 bases and J shed 7 bases, with 21 bases lying between them. CDR1 and CDR2 from the germline V gene are SGHTA and FQGNSA. The CDR3 spans 16 residues. The DNA for the CDR3 is TGTGCCAGCAGCTTACTTCCTGGGTTGAACACCGGGGAGCAGTACTTC. Translating gives CASSLLPGLNTGEQYF.

The chain recombines TRBV30 with TRBJ2-7; D not resolved. V gave up 4 bases and J gave up 1 base, with 5 bases separating them. This CDR3 is built from 11 residues. CDR1 is GTSNPN and CDR2 is SVGIG in the germline V gene (reference sequence). The CDR3 region is CAWMVSYEQYF. The CDR3 coding sequence is TGTGCCTGGATGGTGTCCTACGAGCAGTACTTC.

As for this clonotype: The germline gene is not matched at one end of the junction; a read error may be the cause. The chain links TRBV4-2 to TRBJ2-3, with D maybe TRBD2 (6 bases). Germline V CDR1 and CDR2: LGHNA, YNFKEQ. CDR3 length: 16 residues. DNA for the CDR3: TGTGCCAGCATCCAAGGGACTCTGGGGGTCACAGATACGCAGTATTTT. Its protein is CASIQGTLGVTDTQYF.

This chain links TRBV20-1 with TRBJ1-4, with a weak D call TRBD1 (5 bases). Trimming cost V 3 bases and J 3 bases, with 14 bases left between them. This CDR3 comprises 15 residues. Germline CDR1 DFQATT, CDR2 SNEGSKA (reference sequence). The CDR3 spells CSASGTAGANEKLFF. CDR3 DNA sequence: TGCAGTGCTAGTGGGACGGCTGGAGCTAATGAAAAACTGTTTTTT.

The chain recombines TRBV10-3 with TRBJ2-3; D gene ambiguous. CDR3 length: 15 amino acids. Germline values: CDR1 ENHRY, CDR2 SYGVKD. Trimming shortened V by 10 bases and J by 2 bases, and 19 bases separated the two germline ends. The CDR3 protein is CATSMGGGNTDTQYF. The CDR3 coding sequence is TGTGCCACCAGCATGGGTGGCGGTAACACAGATACGCAGTATTTT.

This chain connects TRBV20-1 to TRBJ1-1; D is uncertain. V was pared by 4 bases and J by 1 base, with 13 bases between. The germline V gene encodes CDR1 DFQATT and CDR2 SNEGSKA (reference sequence). This CDR3 is 14 amino acids long. The CDR3 protein is CSAKEGNQNTEAFF. The CDR3 DNA reads as TGCAGTGCTAAAGAGGGTAATCAGAACACTGAAGCTTTCTTT.

The rearrangement joins TRBV5-1 to TRBJ1-2; D gene uncertain. V shed 2 bases and J shed 5 bases, with 16 bases lying between them. Germline V lookup: CDR1 SGHRS, CDR2 YFSETQ. The CDR3 has 15 amino acids. CDR3 residues: CASSLMPGYRYGYTF. The CDR3 bases are TGCGCCAGCAGCTTAATGCCAGGCTATCGGTATGGCTACACCTTC.

This chain joins TRBV7-9 and TRBJ1-4; D remains ambiguous. Trimming removed 5 bases from V and 8 bases from J, with 12 bases in between. This CDR3 contains 13 residues. Germline CDR1 and CDR2: SEHNR and FQNEAQ (reference sequence). The CDR3 DNA reads as TGTGCCAGCAGCGTAGTACAGCCAGAAAAACTGTTTTTT. This encodes CASSVVQPEKLFF.

The chain couples TRBV12-3 or TRBV12-4 to TRBJ2-2; TRBD2 matches 9 bases. The trim removed 1 base at V and 0 bases at J, leaving 3 bases unmatched. CDR3 length: 17 amino acids. In nucleotides, the CDR3 is TGTGCCAGCAGTTTAGGTAGCGGGGGAGCGAACACCGGGGAGCTGTTTTTT. Translating it yields CASSLGSGGANTGELFF.

The chain links TRBV4-2 to TRBJ1-2; TRBD1 matches 7 bases. Trimming cost V 4 bases and J 2 bases; bases outside gene matches: 10. The CDR3 runs to 16 residues. CDR1 is LGHNA, CDR2 YNFKEQ, per germline. As DNA, the CDR3 is TGTGCCAGCAGCCCGACGAGTGGACAGGTGAACTATGGCTACACCTTC. Protein product: CASSPTSGQVNYGYTF.

This clonotype was seen only a few times. The chain combines TRBV29-1 with TRBJ2-3; 9 nucleotides agree with TRBD2. This CDR3 is built from 15 residues. CDR1 and CDR2 (germline): SQVTM, ANQGSEA. Trimming cost V 6 bases and J 1 base; bases outside gene matches: 8. The CDR3 coding sequence is TGCAGCGTGGTAAGCGGGGGGTCCGGCACAGATACGCAGTATTTT. Translating it yields CSVVSGGSGTDTQYF.